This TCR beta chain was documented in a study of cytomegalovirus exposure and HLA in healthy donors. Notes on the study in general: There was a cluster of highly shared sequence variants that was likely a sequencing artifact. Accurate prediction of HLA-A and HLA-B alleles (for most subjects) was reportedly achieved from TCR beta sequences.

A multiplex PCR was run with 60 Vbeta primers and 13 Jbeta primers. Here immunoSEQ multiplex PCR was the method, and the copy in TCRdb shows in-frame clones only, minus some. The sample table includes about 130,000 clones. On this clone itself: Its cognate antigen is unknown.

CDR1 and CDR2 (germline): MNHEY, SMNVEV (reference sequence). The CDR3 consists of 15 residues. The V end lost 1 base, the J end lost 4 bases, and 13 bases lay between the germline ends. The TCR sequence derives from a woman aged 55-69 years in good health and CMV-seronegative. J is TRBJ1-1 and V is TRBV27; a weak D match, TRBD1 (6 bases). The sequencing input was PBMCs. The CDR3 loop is CASSLFGGGGTEAFF. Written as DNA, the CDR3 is TGTGCCAGCAGTTTATTTGGGGGAGGGGGCACTGAAGCTTTCTTT.